This TCR beta chain was sequenced for a study of CD8+CD57+ T cells in acquired aplastic anemia. Overall study context: DNA per sorted CD4+ or CD8+ sample ranged roughly 0.19 to 27.4 ug, averaging around 3.1 ug.

The CDR3 contains 13 residues. J was trimmed by 5 bases and V by 5 bases; bases with no gene match: 5. Germline V gene sequence: CDR1 DFQATT, CDR2 SNEGSKA (reference sequence). There are a few counts of this clonotype. Its antigen is unidentified. Points from the study as a whole: For CD8+ Simpson's diversity, patients and controls showed no significant difference. Patients and controls turned out to have twenty-nine CD8+ CDR3 sequences in common.

The use of genomic DNA as template underpinned the TCR beta VDJ and CDR3 profiling. TCRdb recomputed calls from the reads with MiXCR, one row per CDR3 protein. This sample carries approximately 200,000 distinct CDR3 sequences, over 60% of them seen once, and the ten largest clones take 40% to 55%. What was sequenced was sorted CD4+, CD8+, or CD8+CD57+ T cells (not recorded which) from PBMCs. This chain uses TRBV20-1 with TRBJ2-7; 11 bases fit TRBD2. The receptor was isolated from a human donor with severe aplastic anemia or a healthy control (not recorded which). CDR3 amino acids: CSALSGRADEQYF. In nucleotides, the CDR3 is TGCAGTGCTCTTAGCGGGAGGGCCGACGAGCAGTACTTC.